This T cell receptor beta chain was obtained from a study of blood T cell repertoires in COVID-19 (dated by TCRdb to 2020 to 2021). For the study in its entirety: Collaborator samples came from the United States, Italy and Spain and covered acute and convalescent phases of COVID-19. The prospective study material was composed of cDNA or gDNA derived from T cells, B-cell-depleted T cells, or PBMCs. Subjects who had been exposed to COVID-19, were actively infected with it, or had recovered from it provided the deeply sampled blood TCRbeta repertoires that made up the dataset. The repertoires were released in a freely available public database intended as a resource for research on the immune response to SARS-CoV-2. Samples were obtained from the ongoing ImmuneRACE study (first 160 participants) and from 1,254 subjects provided by 6 global collaborators. Sample metadata almost always included a de-identified subject ID, COVID-19 status, age in years and sex. Where available, HLA class I and class II types were obtained from metadata supplied by the sample provider rather than from assay-based typing.

The CDR3 holds 15 amino acids from the cysteine to the phenylalanine. Only the CDR3 portion is preserved as DNA: 45 bases, with reading frame beginning at the first base. CDR1 and CDR2, looked up from the germline V gene (reference sequence), are SGHNT and YYREEE. Trimming removed 2 bases from V and 4 bases from J; the gene matches leave 5 bases unexplained. Collaborating institutions collected whole blood in K2EDTA tubes following their own protocols. For TCRbeta analysis, collaborator samples were shipped as frozen whole blood, as isolated PBMCs, or as DNA extracted from either sample type. In the case of this clone: Which antigen it targets is not known. There are no base qualities to consult, and no much larger clone falls within one base.

The immunoSEQ Assay, a bias-controlled multiplex PCR, was used to amplify TCRbeta CDR3 regions from genomic DNA. The paper's data handling went like this. Nucleated cell counts per sample were estimated from amplification of reference gene primers within the assay. Sequence reads were collapsed and filtered to measure the absolute abundance of every unique TCRbeta CDR3 rearrangement. For each sample, productive Simpson clonality was calculated by taking the square root of Simpson's diversity index across productive rearrangements. TCRdb retrieved this table from immuneACCESS and kept in-frame rearrangements only. Not all clones are present; in checked studies, unresolved V genes account for under half, and no reason is known for the remainder. The DNA gave D and trimming, while V, J and clone size come from that table. In this sample the table shows approximately 150,000 clones, around 80% of which occur a single time. In total, the top ten clones hold about 4% of the sample.

The paper's findings and limits, for the study overall: The amount of clinical and demographic metadata varied by source and participant and was provided uncurated.

The chain couples TRBV5-4 to TRBJ2-5, with 10 junctional bases fitting TRBD2. The receptor was derived from a man in his sixties with acute or convalescent COVID-19. The sample comprised peripheral blood. In nucleotides, the sequence is TGTGCCAGCAGCTTAAGACTAGCGGGTGGAGAGACCCAGTACTTC. Translation gives CASSLRLAGGETQYF.